The source of this T cell receptor beta chain is a study of early T cells in non-severe SARS-CoV-2 infection. Findings of the study overall: VDJdb matching skewed toward anti-spike CD8 responses, missing private and CD4 specificities.

This clonotype was detected a few times. Its antigen is currently unknown. V lost 4 bases to trimming and J lost 0 bases, with 11 bases between them. Germline V gene lookup returns CDR1 SGHNT and CDR2 YYREEE (reference sequence). The CDR3 has 14 residues. Unique molecular identifiers were affixed to single, distinct cDNA molecules. From the 5' RACE reads, TCRdb called clonotypes with MiXCR, one entry per CDR3 protein. The top ten clones hold more than 5.5% of a sample with 75,000 or so distinct CDR3 sequences, approximately 10% of them seen once. Sequencing input: whole blood. The origin of this receptor is an adult who was a healthcare worker with PCR-confirmed SARS-CoV-2 infection or an uninfected control (not recorded which). The chain has TRBV5-4 and TRBJ2-7; the D gene is possibly TRBD2 (6 bases). The CDR3 is CASSHRDSSYEQYF. The CDR3 DNA follows: TGTGCCAGCAGCCACCGGGACTCCTCCTACGAGCAGTACTTC.